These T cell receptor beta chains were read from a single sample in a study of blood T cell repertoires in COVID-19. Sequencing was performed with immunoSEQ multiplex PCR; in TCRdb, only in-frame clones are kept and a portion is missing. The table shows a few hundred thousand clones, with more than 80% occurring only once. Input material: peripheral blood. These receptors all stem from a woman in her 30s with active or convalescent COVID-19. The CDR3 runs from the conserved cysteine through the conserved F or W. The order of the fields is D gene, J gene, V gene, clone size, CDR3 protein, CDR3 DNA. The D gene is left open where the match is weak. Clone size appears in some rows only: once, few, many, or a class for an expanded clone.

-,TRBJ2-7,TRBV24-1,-,CATSDFGGEQYF,TGTGCCACCAGTGATTTTGGAGGCGAGCAGTACTTC
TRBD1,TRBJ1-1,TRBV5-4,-,CASSLVAPTGSNTEAFF,TGTGCCAGCAGCTTGGTGGCCCCGACAGGGTCGAACACTGAAGCTTTCTTT
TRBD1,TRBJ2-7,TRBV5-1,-,CASSGQGGYEQYF,TGCGCCAGCAGTGGACAGGGGGGCTACGAGCAGTACTTC
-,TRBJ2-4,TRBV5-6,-,CASSLKGGKNIQYF,TGTGCCAGCAGCTTGAAAGGGGGTAAAAACATTCAGTACTTC
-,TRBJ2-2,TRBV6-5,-,CASRTRIGGTGELFF,TGTGCCAGTCGGACCCGAATAGGAGGGACCGGGGAGCTGTTTTTT
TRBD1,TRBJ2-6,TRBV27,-,CASGRDRGRSGANVLTF,TGTGCCAGCGGCCGGGACAGGGGACGATCTGGGGCCAACGTCCTGACTTTC
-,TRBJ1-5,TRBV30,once,CAWSQQENQPQHF,TGTGCCTGGTCTCAACAGGAGAATCAGCCCCAGCATTTT
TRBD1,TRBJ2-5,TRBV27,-,CASSSSRQGEWGTQYF,TGTGCCAGCAGTTCCTCCCGACAGGGGGAGTGGGGGACCCAGTACTTC
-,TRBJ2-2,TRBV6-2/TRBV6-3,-,CASSYGAATGELFF,TGTGCCAGCAGTTACGGGGCAGCCACCGGGGAGCTGTTTTTT
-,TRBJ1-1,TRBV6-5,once,CASSPNMNTEAFF,TGTGCCAGCAGTCCCAACATGAACACTGAAGCTTTCTTT
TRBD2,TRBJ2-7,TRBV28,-,CASSPAAGVIYEQYF,TGTGCCAGCAGTCCCGCCGCGGGGGTTATATACGAGCAGTACTTC
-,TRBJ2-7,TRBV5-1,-,CASSQTAGGTYEQYF,TGCGCCAGCAGCCAAACTGCCGGGGGTACCTACGAGCAGTACTTC
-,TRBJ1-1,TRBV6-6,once,CASSYAAGSVTEAFF,TGTGCCAGCAGTTACGCGGCGGGTTCGGTCACTGAAGCTTTCTTT
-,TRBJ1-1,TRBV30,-,CAWIRTGIHTEAFF,TGTGCCTGGATTCGAACAGGGATCCACACTGAAGCTTTCTTT
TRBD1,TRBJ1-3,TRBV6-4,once,CASSAPGQVAGNTIYF,TGTGCCAGCAGCGCACCGGGACAGGTGGCTGGAAACACCATATATTTT
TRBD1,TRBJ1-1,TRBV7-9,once,CASSRTTGGRVNTEAFF,TGTGCCAGCAGCCGTACGACAGGGGGACGGGTAAACACTGAAGCTTTCTTT
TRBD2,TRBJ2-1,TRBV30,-,CAWSVQRGAYNEQFF,TGTGCCTGGAGTGTCCAGCGGGGGGCCTACAATGAGCAGTTCTTC
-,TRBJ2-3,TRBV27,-,CASSLQGYILDTQYF,TGTGCCAGCAGTTTACAGGGGTATATCCTGGATACGCAGTATTTT
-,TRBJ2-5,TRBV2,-,CASSDNFAGAETQYF,TGTGCCAGCAGTGACAATTTCGCGGGGGCGGAGACCCAGTACTTC
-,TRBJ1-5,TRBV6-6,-,CASSSAGTGQPQHF,TGTGCCAGCAGTTCCGCGGGGACGGGTCAGCCCCAGCATTTT
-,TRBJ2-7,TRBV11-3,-,CASSFVSGEEQYF,TGTGCCAGCAGCTTTGTCAGTGGGGAGGAGCAGTACTTC
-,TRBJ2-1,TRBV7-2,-,CASSSGGEQFF,TGTGCCAGCAGCTCCGGGGGTGAGCAGTTCTTC
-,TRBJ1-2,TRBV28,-,CATPGPGVYGYTF,TGTGCCACCCCTGGGCCGGGGGTCTATGGCTACACCTTC
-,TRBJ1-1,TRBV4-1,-,CASSRQAHTEAFF,TGCGCCAGCAGCAGGCAGGCGCACACTGAAGCTTTCTTT
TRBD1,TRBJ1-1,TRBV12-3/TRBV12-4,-,CASSLTGGEAFF,TGTGCCAGCAGTCTGACAGGGGGCGAAGCTTTCTTT
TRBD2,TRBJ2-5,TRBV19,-,CASSIRAGGHQETQYF,TGTGCCAGTAGTATAAGAGCGGGGGGACACCAAGAGACCCAGTACTTC
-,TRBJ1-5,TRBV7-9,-,CASSWEGSPGQPQHF,TGTGCCAGCAGCTGGGAGGGGTCCCCCGGGCAGCCCCAGCATTTT
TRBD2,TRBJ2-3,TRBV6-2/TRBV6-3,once,CASSSRKGLAGTDTQYF,TGTGCCAGCAGTTCCCGCAAGGGACTAGCAGGGACAGATACGCAGTATTTT
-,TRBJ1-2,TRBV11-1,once,CASSLDDLLSGGGYTF,TGTGCCAGCAGTTTGGACGACCTCCTATCCGGAGGTGGCTACACCTTC
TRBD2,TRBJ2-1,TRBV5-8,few,CASRPTGTSPYNEQFF,TGTGCCAGCAGACCAACCGGGACTAGCCCCTACAATGAGCAGTTCTTC
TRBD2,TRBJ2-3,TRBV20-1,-,CSASEAGGTDTQYF,TGCAGTGCTAGTGAAGCGGGGGGCACAGATACGCAGTATTTT
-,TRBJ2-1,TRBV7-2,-,CASSPPRGRINEQFF,TGTGCCAGCAGCCCTCCCAGGGGACGGATTAATGAGCAGTTCTTC
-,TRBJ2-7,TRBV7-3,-,CASSYSTGYEQYF,TGTGCCAGCAGTTATTCCACAGGGTACGAGCAGTACTTC
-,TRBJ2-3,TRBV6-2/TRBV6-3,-,CASSASRRDTQYF,TGTGCCAGCAGTGCCTCGAGGCGAGATACGCAGTATTTT
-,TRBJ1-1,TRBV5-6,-,CASSLQTALNTEAFF,TGTGCCAGCAGCTTGCAAACAGCACTGAACACTGAAGCTTTCTTT
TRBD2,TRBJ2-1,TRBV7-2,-,CASSLARASGGANYNEQFF,TGTGCCAGCAGCTTAGCGCGGGCTAGCGGGGGGGCAAACTACAATGAGCAGTTCTTC
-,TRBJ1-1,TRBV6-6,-,CASGDRKAFF,TGTGCCAGCGGCGACAGGAAGGCTTTCTTT
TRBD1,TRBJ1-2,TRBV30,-,CAWTREDRVYGYTF,TGTGCCTGGACGAGAGAGGACAGGGTATATGGCTACACCTTC
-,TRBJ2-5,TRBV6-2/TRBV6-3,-,CASSYGGGAGWTQYF,TGTGCCAGCAGTTACGGGGGGGGCGCGGGCTGGACCCAGTACTTC
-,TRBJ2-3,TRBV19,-,CASRGRVSTDTQYF,TGTGCCAGTAGGGGCAGGGTGAGCACAGATACGCAGTATTTT
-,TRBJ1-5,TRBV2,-,CASNKRYSNQPQHF,TGTGCCAGCAACAAGCGGTATAGCAATCAGCCCCAGCATTTT
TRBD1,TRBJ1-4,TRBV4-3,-,CASSQDKARGEKLFF,TGCGCCAGCAGCCAAGATAAGGCCAGGGGGGAAAAACTGTTTTTT
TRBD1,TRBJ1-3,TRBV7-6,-,CASSLATGTGVFSGNTIYF,TGTGCCAGCAGCTTAGCCACCGGGACAGGGGTCTTCTCTGGAAACACCATATATTTT
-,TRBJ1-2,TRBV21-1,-,CASSKRRNGYTF,TGTGCCAGCAGCAAAAGGCGGAATGGCTACACCTTC